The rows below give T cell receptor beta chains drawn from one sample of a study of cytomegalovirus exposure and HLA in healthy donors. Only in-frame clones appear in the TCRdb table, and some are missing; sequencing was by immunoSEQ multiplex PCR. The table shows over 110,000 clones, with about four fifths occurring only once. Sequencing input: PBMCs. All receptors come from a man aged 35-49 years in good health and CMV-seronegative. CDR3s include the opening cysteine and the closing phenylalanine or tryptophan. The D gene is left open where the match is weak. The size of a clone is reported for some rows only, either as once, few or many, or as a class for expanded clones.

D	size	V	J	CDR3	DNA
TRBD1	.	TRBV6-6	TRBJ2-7	CASRLTGTVYEQYF	TGTGCCAGCAGACTAACCGGGACAGTTTACGAGCAGTACTTC
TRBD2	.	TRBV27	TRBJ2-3	CASSVRLAGSTDTQYF	TGTGCCAGCAGTGTAAGACTAGCGGGGAGCACAGATACGCAGTATTTT
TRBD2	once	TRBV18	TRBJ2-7	CASSPRTSGELEQYF	TGTGCCAGCTCACCTCGGACTAGCGGGGAACTCGAGCAGTACTTC
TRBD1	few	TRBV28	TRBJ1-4	CASSKRQGWVEKLFF	TGTGCCAGCAGTAAAAGACAGGGATGGGTTGAAAAACTGTTTTTT
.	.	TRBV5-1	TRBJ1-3	CASSASSGNTIYF	TGCGCCAGCAGCGCCAGCTCTGGAAACACCATATATTTT
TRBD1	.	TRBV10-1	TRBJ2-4	CASSTGGLRNIQYF	TGCGCCAGCAGCACAGGGGGATTAAGAAACATTCAGTACTTC
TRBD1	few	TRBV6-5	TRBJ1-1	CASRRTGGTEAFF	TGTGCCAGCAGGAGAACAGGGGGCACTGAAGCTTTCTTT
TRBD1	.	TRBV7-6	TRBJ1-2	CASSTTGNYGYTF	TGTGCCAGCAGCACGACAGGGAACTATGGCTACACCTTC
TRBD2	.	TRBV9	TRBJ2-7	CASSVASGGAYEQYF	TGTGCCAGCAGCGTAGCCAGCGGGGGGGCCTACGAGCAGTACTTC
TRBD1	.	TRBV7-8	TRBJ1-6	CASRPTGFNSPLHF	TGTGCCAGCAGGCCGACAGGGTTTAATTCACCCCTCCACTTT
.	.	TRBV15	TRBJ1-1	CATSRDRGTEAFF	TGTGCCACCAGCAGAGATCGGGGCACTGAAGCTTTCTTT
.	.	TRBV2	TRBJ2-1	CASTRARDYNEQFF	TGTGCCAGCACTAGGGCCAGGGACTACAATGAGCAGTTCTTC
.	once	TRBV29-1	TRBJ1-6	CSVRDINSPLHF	TGCAGCGTTAGGGACATAAATTCCCCCCTCCACTTT
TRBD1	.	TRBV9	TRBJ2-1	CASSVETGQGEFF	TGTGCCAGCAGCGTAGAAACCGGACAGGGGGAGTTCTTC
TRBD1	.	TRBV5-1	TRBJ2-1	CASSLGDRGWYNEQFF	TGCGCCAGCAGCTTGGGGGACAGGGGGTGGTACAATGAGCAGTTCTTC
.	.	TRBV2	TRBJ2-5	CASTPEGAFQETQYF	TGTGCCAGCACCCCCGAAGGGGCCTTCCAAGAGACCCAGTACTTC
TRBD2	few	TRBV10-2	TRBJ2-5	CASSEGSGGGRETQYF	TGCGCCAGCAGTGAGGGTAGCGGGGGGGGCCGGGAGACCCAGTACTTC
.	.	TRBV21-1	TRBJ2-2	CASSKVRGTGELFF	TGTGCCAGCAGCAAAGTCAGGGGGACCGGGGAGCTGTTTTTT
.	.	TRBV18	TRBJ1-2	CASSRGAGIGPNYGYTF	TGTGCCAGCTCACGCGGGGCGGGGATTGGGCCTAACTATGGCTACACCTTC
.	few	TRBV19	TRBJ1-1	CASMGAPPDTEAFF	TGTGCCAGTATGGGGGCCCCCCCCGACACTGAAGCTTTCTTT
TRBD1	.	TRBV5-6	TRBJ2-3	CASSSYPTGERDTQYF	TGTGCCAGCAGCTCCTACCCGACAGGGGAGAGGGATACGCAGTATTTT
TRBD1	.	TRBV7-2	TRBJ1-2	CASSLSGRGRTNYGYTF	TGTGCCAGCAGCTTAAGCGGCAGGGGGAGGACTAACTATGGCTACACCTTC
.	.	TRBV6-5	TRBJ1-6	CASSPPPGALHF	TGTGCCAGCAGCCCGCCACCGGGGGCCCTCCACTTT
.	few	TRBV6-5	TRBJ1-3	CASSYGGHFGNTIYF	TGTGCCAGCAGTTACGGGGGACATTTCGGAAACACCATATATTTT
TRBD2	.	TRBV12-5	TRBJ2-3	CASGLDQGGGADTQYF	TGTGCTAGTGGTTTGGATCAGGGCGGGGGGGCAGATACGCAGTATTTT
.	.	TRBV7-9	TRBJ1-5	CASSSLNQPQHF	TGTGCCAGCAGCTCGTTGAATCAGCCCCAGCATTTT
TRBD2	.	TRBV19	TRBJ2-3	CASKSGGTDTQYF	TGTGCCAGTAAAAGCGGGGGCACAGATACGCAGTATTTT
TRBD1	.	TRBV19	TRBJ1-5	CASSFTPSGTGTSKSQHF	TGTGCCAGTAGTTTCACTCCCTCAGGGACAGGGACGTCGAAATCCCAGCATTTT
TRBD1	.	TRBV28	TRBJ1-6	CASSSTGDNSPLHF	TGTGCCAGCAGTTCGACAGGGGATAATTCACCCCTCCACTTT
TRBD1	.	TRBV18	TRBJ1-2	CASSLGTGLIYGYTF	TGTGCCAGCTCGCTCGGGACAGGGCTCATCTATGGCTACACCTTC
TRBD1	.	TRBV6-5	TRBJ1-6	CASSKGTGDYSPLHF	TGTGCCAGCAGTAAAGGGACAGGGGACTATTCACCCCTCCACTTT
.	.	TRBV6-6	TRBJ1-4	CASRQSNEKLFF	TGTGCCAGCAGGCAGTCGAATGAAAAACTGTTTTTT
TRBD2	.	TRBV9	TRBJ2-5	CASSVGSGGQETQYF	TGTGCCAGCAGCGTAGGTAGCGGGGGGCAAGAGACCCAGTACTTC
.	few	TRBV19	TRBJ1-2	CASSIGQTNYGYTF	TGTGCCAGTAGTATCGGACAGACGAACTATGGCTACACCTTC
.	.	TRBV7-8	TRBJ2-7	CASSLVPVSAYEQYF	TGTGCCAGCAGCTTAGTGCCGGTTTCCGCCTACGAGCAGTACTTC
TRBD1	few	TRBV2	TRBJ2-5	CASSEMGQGVETQYF	TGTGCCAGCAGTGAGATGGGACAGGGAGTAGAGACCCAGTACTTC
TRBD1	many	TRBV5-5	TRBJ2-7	CASSSQQGGFYEQYF	TGTGCCAGCAGCTCACAACAGGGGGGTTTCTACGAGCAGTACTTC
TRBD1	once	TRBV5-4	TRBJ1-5	CASSLGTGLNQPQHF	TGTGCCAGCAGCTTGGGGACAGGGTTAAATCAGCCCCAGCATTTT
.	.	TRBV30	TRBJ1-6	CAWSVRPRGNSPLHF	TGTGCCTGGAGTGTACGACCCAGGGGTAATTCACCCCTCCACTTT
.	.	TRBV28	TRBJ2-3	CASSPQGTDTQYF	TGTGCCAGCAGCCCCCAGGGCACAGATACGCAGTATTTT
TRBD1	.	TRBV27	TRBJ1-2	CASRLLTGGRDGYTF	TGTGCCAGCAGACTACTGACAGGGGGCAGGGACGGCTACACCTTC
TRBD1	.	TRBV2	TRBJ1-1	CASSPGQVNTEAFF	TGTGCCAGCAGCCCCGGACAGGTCAACACTGAAGCTTTCTTT
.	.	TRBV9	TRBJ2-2	CASSGADDTRRSPGELFF	TGTGCCAGCAGCGGAGCAGATGACACCAGGCGATCGCCCGGGGAGCTGTTTTTT
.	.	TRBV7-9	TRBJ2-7	CASNHFPLQAIYEQYF	TGTGCCAGCAACCACTTCCCATTACAGGCGATCTACGAGCAGTACTTC
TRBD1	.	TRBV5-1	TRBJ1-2	CASSLDPVTGGGGYGYTF	TGCGCCAGCAGCTTGGACCCCGTAACAGGGGGCGGGGGCTATGGCTACACCTTC
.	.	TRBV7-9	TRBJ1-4	CASSLGDTSNEKLFF	TGTGCCAGCAGCTTAGGAGACACGTCGAATGAAAAACTGTTTTTT
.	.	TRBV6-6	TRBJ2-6	CASTSGAPSGANVLTF	TGTGCCAGCACCTCTGGGGCCCCCTCTGGGGCCAACGTCCTGACTTTC
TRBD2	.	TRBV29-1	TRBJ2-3	CSVDLFSGGRDTQYF	TGCAGCGTTGACCTTTTTAGCGGGGGACGAGATACGCAGTATTTT
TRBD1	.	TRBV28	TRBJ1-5	CASRTGGGLDQPQHF	TGTGCCAGCAGGACAGGGGGCGGCTTGGATCAGCCCCAGCATTTT
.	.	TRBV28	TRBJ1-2	CASSFVGRIYGYTF	TGTGCCAGCAGCTTCGTGGGGCGAATCTATGGCTACACCTTC